This T cell receptor beta chain is drawn from a study of cytomegalovirus exposure and HLA in healthy donors. V shed 5 bases and J 4 bases; nucleotides not matched to a gene: 9. Germline CDR1 SGHTA, CDR2 FQGTGA. The CDR3 extends over 15 amino acids. Use of 60 Vbeta and 13 Jbeta primers characterized the PCR. Repertoires were generated with immunoSEQ multiplex PCR, while TCRdb's copy carries only in-frame clones and drops some. The sample shows roughly 120,000 clones, around 77% of them seen only once. Sample: PBMCs. The sequence came from a woman aged 25-40 years in good health and CMV-seropositive. V gene TRBV7-3 combines with J gene TRBJ2-7; TRBD1 aligns across 9 bases. The CDR3 DNA reads TGTGCCAGCAGCACTTCCGGGACAGGGACTTACGAGCAGTACTTC. Translation gives CASSTSGTGTYEQYF.